This note documents a single TCR beta chain sequence. Its target is not known. All patients relapsed after autologous stem cell transplantation, and brentuximab vedotin exposure varied. Complete response, partial response or progressive disease were the best responses. Germline V gene sequence: CDR1 MNHEY, CDR2 SVGAGI. V lost 1 base and J lost 2, with 3 bases in between. This CDR3 region has 14 residues. The data belong to a study of PD-1 blockade in classical Hodgkin lymphoma. Points from the study as a whole: Compared with healthy donors, newly diagnosed patients reportedly showed lower baseline TCR diversity. Newly diagnosed patients had diversity similar to the baseline diversity of complete responders.

Repertoires were generated with immunoSEQ multiplex PCR, while TCRdb's copy carries only in-frame clones and drops some. The data show about 9,600 clones, around 90% seen once. J is TRBJ2-6 and V is TRBV6-5; D not resolved. Sequencing used peripheral blood mononuclear cells (PBMCs), obtained at baseline. This clonotype was sampled from a human donor with classical Hodgkin lymphoma. Here the CDR3 DNA reads TGTGCCAGCAGTTACTTAGCTGGGGCCAACGTCCTGACTTTC. Amino acids: CASSYLAGANVLTF.